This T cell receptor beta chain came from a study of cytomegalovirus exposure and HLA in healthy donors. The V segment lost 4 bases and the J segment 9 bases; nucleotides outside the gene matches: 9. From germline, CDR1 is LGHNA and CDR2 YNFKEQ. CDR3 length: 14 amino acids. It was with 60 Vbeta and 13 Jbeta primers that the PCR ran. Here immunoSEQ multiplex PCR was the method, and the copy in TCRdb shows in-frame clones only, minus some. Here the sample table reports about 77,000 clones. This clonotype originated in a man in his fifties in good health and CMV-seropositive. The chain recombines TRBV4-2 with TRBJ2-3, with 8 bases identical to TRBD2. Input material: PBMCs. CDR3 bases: TGTGCCAGCAGCCCCGGGGGGGACCCCGCGACGCAGTATTTT. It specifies CASSPGGDPATQYF.